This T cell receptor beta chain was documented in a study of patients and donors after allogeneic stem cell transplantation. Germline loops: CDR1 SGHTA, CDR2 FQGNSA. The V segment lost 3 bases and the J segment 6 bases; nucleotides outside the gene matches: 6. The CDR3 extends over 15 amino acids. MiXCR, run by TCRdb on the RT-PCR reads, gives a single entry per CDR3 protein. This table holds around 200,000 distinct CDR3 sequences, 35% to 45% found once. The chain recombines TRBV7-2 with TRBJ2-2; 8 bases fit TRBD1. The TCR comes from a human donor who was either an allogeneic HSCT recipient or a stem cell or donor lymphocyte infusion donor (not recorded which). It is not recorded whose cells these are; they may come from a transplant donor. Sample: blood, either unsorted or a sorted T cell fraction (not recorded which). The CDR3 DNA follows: TGTGCCAGCAGCTTCTGGACAGGGCGGGCCGGGGAGCTGTTTTTT. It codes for CASSFWTGRAGELFF. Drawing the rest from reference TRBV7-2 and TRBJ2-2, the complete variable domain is GAGVSQSPSNKVTEKGKDVELRCDPISGHTALYWYRQSLGQGLEFLIYFQGNSAPDKSGLPSDRFSAERTGGSVSTLTIQRTQQEDSAVYLCASSFWTGRAGELFFGEGSRLTVL.